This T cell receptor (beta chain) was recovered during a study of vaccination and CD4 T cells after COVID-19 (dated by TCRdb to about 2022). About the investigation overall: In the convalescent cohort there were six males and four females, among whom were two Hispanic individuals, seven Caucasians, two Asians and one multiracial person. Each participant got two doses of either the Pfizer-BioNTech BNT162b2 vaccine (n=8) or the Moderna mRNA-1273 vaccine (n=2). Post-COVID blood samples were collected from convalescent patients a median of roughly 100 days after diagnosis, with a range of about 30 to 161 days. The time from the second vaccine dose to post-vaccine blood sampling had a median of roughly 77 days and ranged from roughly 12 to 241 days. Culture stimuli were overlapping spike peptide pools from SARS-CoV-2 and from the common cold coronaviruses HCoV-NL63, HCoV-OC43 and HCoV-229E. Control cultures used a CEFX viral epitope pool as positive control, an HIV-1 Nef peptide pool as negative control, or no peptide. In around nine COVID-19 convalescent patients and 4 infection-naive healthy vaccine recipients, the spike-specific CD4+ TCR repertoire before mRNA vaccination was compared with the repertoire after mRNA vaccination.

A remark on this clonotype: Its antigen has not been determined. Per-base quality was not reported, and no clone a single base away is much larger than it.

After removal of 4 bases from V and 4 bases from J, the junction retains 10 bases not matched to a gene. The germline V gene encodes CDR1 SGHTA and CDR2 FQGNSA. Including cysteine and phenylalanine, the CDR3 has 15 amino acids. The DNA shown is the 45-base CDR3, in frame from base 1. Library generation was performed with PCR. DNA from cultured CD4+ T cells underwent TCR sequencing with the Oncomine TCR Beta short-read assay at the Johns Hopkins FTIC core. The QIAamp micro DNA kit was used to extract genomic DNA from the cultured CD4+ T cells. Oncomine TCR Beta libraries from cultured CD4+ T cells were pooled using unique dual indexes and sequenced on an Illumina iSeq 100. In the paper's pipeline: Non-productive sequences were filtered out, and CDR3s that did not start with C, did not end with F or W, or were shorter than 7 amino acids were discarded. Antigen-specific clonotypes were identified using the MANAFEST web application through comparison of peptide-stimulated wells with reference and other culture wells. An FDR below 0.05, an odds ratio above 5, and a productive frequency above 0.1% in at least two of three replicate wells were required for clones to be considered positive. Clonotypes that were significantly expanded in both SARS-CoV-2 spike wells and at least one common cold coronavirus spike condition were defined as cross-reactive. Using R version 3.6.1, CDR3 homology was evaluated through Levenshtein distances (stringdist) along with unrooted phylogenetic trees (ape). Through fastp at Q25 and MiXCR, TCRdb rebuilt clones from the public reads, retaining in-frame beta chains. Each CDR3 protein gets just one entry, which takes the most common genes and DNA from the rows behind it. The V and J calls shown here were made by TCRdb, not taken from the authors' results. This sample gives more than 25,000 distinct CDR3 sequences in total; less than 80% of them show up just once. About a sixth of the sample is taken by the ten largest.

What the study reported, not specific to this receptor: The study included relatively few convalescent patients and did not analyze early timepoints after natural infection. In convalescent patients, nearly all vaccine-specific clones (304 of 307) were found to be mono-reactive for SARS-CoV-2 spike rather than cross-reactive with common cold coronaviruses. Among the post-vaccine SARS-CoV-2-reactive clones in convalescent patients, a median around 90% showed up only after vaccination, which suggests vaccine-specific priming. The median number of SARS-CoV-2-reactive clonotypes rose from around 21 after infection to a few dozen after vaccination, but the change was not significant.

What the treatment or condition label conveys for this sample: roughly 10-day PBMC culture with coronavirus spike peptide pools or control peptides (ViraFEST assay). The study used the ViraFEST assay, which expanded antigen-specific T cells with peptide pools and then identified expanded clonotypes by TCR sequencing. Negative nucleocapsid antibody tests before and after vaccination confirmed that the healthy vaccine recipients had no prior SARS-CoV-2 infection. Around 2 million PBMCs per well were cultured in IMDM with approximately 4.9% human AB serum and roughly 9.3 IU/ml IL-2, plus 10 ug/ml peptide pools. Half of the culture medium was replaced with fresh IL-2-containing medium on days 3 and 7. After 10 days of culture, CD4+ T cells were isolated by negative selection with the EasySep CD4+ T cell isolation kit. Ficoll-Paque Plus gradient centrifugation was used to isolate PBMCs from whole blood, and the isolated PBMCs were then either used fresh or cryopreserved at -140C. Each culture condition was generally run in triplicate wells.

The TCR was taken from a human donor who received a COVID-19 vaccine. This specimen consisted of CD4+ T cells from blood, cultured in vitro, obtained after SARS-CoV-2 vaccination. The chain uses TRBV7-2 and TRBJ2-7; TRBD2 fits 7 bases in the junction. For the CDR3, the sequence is CASSSRTGGIYEQYF. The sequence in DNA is TGTGCCAGCAGCTCTCGGACGGGGGGAATATACGAGCAGTACTTC.